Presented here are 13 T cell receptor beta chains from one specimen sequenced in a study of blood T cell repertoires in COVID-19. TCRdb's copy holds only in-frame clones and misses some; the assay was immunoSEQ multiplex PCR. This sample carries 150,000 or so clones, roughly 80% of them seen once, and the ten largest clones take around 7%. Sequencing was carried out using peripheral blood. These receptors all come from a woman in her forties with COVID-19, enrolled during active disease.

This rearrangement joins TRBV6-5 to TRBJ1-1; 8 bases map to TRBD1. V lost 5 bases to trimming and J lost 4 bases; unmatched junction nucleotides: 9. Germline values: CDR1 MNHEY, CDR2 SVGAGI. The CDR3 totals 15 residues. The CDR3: CASSQKQGGVTEAFF. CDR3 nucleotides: TGTGCCAGCAGTCAAAAACAGGGGGGGGTCACTGAAGCTTTCTTT.

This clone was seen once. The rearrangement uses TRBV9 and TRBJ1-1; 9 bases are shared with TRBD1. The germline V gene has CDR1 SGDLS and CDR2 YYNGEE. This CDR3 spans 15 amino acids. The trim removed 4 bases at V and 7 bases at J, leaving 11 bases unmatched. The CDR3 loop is CASSPLGTGLDEAFF. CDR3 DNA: TGTGCCAGCAGCCCATTGGGGACAGGGCTGGATGAAGCTTTCTTT.

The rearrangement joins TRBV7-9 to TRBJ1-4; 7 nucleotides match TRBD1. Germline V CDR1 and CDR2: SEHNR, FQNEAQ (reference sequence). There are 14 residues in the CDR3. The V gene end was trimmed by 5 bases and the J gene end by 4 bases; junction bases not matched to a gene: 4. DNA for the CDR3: TGTGCCAGCAGCAGGGACAGCCTTAATGAAAAACTGTTTTTT. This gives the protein CASSRDSLNEKLFF. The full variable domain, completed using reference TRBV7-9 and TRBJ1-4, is DTGVSQNPRHKITKRGQNVTFRCDPISEHNRLYWYRQTLGQGPEFLTYFQNEAQLEKSRLLSDRFSAERPKGSFSTLEIQRTEQGDSAMYLCASSRDSLNEKLFFGSGTQLSVL.

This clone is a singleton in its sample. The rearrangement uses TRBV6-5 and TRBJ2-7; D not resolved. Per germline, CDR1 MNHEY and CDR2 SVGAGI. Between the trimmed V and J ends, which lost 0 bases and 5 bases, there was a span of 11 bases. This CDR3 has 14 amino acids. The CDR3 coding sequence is TGTGCCAGCAGTTACTCGGTCGGGTCCCACGAGCAGTACGTC. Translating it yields CASSYSVGSHEQYV.

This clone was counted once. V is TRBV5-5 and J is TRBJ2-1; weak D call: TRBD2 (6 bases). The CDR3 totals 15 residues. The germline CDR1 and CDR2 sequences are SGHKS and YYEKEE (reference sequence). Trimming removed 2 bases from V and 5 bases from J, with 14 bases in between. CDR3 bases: TGTGCCAGCAGCTTCGTGGTTGGAGGGAACAATGAGCAGTTCTTC. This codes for CASSFVVGGNNEQFF.

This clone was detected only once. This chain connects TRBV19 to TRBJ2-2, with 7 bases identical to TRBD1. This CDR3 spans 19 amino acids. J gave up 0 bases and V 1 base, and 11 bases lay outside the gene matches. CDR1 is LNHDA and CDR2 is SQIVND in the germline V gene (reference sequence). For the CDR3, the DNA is TGTGCCAGTAGTATAGTGGAAATCAAGGGGGCTGCGAACACCGGGGAGCTGTTTTTT. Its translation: CASSIVEIKGAANTGELFF.

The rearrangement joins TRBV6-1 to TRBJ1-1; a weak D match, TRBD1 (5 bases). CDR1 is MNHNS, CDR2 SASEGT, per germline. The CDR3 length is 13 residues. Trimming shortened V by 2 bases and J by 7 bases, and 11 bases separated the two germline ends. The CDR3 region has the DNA TGTGCCAGCAGTGAAACGACAGTGGTTGAAGCTTTCTTT. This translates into CASSETTVVEAFF.

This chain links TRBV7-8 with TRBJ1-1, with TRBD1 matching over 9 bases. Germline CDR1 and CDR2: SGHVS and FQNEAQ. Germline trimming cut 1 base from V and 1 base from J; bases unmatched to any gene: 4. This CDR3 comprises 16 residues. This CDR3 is CASSLGGGQGNTEAFF. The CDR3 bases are TGTGCCAGCAGCTTAGGGGGGGGACAGGGGAACACTGAAGCTTTCTTT.

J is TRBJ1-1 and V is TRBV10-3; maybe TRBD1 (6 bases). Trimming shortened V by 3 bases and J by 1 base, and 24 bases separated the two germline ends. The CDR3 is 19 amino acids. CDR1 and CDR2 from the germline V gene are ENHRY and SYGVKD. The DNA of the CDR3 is TGTGCCATCAGTGACTTCGTAGTTATTAGGGGGGAGGGGAACACTGAAGCTTTCTTT. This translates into CAISDFVVIRGEGNTEAFF.

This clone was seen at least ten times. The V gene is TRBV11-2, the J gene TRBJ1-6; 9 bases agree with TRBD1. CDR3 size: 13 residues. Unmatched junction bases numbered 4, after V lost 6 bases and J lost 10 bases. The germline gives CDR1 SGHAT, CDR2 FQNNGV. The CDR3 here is CASSRDRDSPLHF. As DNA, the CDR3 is TGTGCCAGCAGTCGGGACAGGGACTCACCCCTCCACTTT.

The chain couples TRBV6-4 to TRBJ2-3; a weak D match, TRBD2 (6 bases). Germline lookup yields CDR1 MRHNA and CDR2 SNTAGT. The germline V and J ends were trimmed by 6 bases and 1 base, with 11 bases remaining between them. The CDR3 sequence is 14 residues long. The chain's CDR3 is CASSVSGGTDTQYF. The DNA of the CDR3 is TGTGCCAGCAGCGTGTCGGGAGGCACAGATACGCAGTATTTT.

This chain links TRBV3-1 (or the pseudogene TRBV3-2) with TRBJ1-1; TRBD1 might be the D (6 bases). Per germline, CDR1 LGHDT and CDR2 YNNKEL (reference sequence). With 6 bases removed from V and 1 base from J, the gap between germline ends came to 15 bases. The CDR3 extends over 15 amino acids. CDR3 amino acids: CASSLSGTPNTEAFF. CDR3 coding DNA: TGTGCCAGCAGTCTAAGCGGGACACCGAACACTGAAGCTTTCTTT.

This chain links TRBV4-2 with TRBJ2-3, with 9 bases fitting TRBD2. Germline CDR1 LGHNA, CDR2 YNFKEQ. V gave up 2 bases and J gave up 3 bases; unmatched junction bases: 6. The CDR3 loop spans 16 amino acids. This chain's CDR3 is CASSQLPSGTTDTQYF. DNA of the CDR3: TGTGCCAGCAGCCAACTTCCTAGCGGGACGACAGATACGCAGTATTTT.